Below, 27 T cell receptor beta chains from the same sample are listed, as sequenced in a study of blood T cell repertoires in COVID-19. Method: immunoSEQ multiplex PCR; TCRdb's copy keeps in-frame clones and lacks some. The sample carries 330,000 or so clones, almost 90% recorded once. The specimen was PBMCs or T cells enriched from blood (not recorded which). The origin of the receptors is a woman in her 30s who had been exposed to COVID-19.

Many counts were recorded for this clone. The CDR3 loop reads CASFSRGGDSNQPQHF. CDR3 bases: TGTGCCAGTTTCTCCAGGGGAGGGGATAGCAATCAGCCCCAGCATTTT. This chain connects TRBV19 to TRBJ1-5; D may be TRBD1 (6 bases). CDR1 and CDR2 from the germline V gene are LNHDA and SQIVND (reference sequence). The V end was cut by 8 bases, the J end by 0 bases, with 17 bases between. This CDR3 region has 16 residues.

The table lists this clone with a count of one. The V and J genes are TRBV30 and TRBJ2-7; 11 nucleotides align to TRBD1. V lost 3 bases, J lost 3 bases, and 10 bases stayed unmatched. The CDR3 runs to 16 residues. Germline CDR1 is GTSNPN and CDR2 is SVGIG (reference sequence). CDR3 amino acids: CAWRSNSGQGVYEQYF. In DNA form, the CDR3 reads TGTGCCTGGAGATCGAATTCGGGACAGGGGGTCTACGAGCAGTACTTC.

The sample holds one count of this clone. The gene calls are TRBV28 and TRBJ1-1, with 8 bases matching TRBD1. CDR3 length: 13 residues. The V segment lost 6 bases and the J segment 7 bases; nucleotides outside the gene matches: 7. Germline V gene sequence: CDR1 MDHEN, CDR2 SYDVKM. CDR3 nucleotides: TGTGCCAGCAGACACCCGACAGGGGATGAAGCTTTCTTT. Translating it yields CASRHPTGDEAFF.

The chain has TRBV5-1 and TRBJ1-4, with TRBD1 matching over 12 bases. V trimming: 1 base; J trimming: 7 bases; junction bases outside the gene matches: 14. CDR1 is SGHRS and CDR2 is YFSETQ in the germline V gene. This CDR3 is built from 19 residues. The CDR3 DNA follows: TGCGCCAGCAGCTTGAGTGGAGGGACAGGGGGCTCGGATAGTGAAAAACTGTTTTTT. Its translation is CASSLSGGTGGSDSEKLFF.

This chain links TRBV7-9 with TRBJ2-2; 11 bases map to TRBD1. Unmatched junction bases numbered 6, after V lost 5 bases and J lost 4 bases. CDR1 is SEHNR, CDR2 FQNEAQ, per germline (reference sequence). The CDR3 length is 16 residues. CDR3 coding DNA: TGTGCCAGCAGCCTCCGGGACAGGGGGGGCACCGGGGAGCTGTTTTTT. Its translation is CASSLRDRGGTGELFF.

The gene calls are TRBV27 and TRBJ1-4; 7 bases fit TRBD1. Germline CDR1 and CDR2: MNHEY and SMNVEV (reference sequence). Trimming took 3 bases from V and 7 from J; bases not matched to a gene: 14. CDR3 length equals 17 residues. CDR3 in DNA: TGTGCCAGCAGTTTTTCCTCCCGACAGGGATTTCCTGAAAAACTGTTTTTT. It specifies CASSFSSRQGFPEKLFF.

The chain links TRBV19 to TRBJ1-6; D is possibly TRBD1 (6 bases). Germline assignment: CDR1 LNHDA and CDR2 SQIVND (reference sequence). V was clipped by 7 bases and J by 6 bases, with 16 bases between them. The CDR3 covers 15 residues. CDR3 DNA: TGTGCCAGTAATAGTTGGGGGCAGATTAATTCACCCCTCCACTTT. Translating gives CASNSWGQINSPLHF.

The chain carries TRBV12-3 or TRBV12-4 and TRBJ2-1, with 8 bases matching TRBD2. The CDR3 is made up of 12 amino acids. Trimming removed 2 bases from V and 11 bases from J; junction bases left unmatched: 2. This chain's CDR3 is CASSLTGGKQFF. CDR3 DNA sequence: TGTGCCAGCAGTTTAACGGGGGGGAAGCAGTTCTTC.

The rearrangement links TRBV7-9 to TRBJ2-1; 9 positions match TRBD1. CDR1 is SEHNR and CDR2 is FQNEAQ in the germline V gene (reference sequence). CDR3 size: 14 residues. V lost 5 bases and J lost 9; bases outside the gene matches: 8. CDR3 region: CASSLGTGRGEQFF. The CDR3 DNA reads TGTGCCAGCAGCCTCGGGACAGGGCGGGGTGAGCAGTTCTTC.

The chain combines TRBV3-1 (or the pseudogene TRBV3-2) with TRBJ1-2; D remains unclear. This CDR3 is 14 amino acids long. The ends were cut back, 0 bases at V and 9 bases at J, with 14 bases in the middle. Per germline, CDR1 LGHDT and CDR2 YNNKEL (reference sequence). CDR3: CASSQDPISRSYTF. The CDR3, as DNA: TGTGCCAGCAGCCAAGATCCCATATCTAGGAGCTACACCTTC.

The genes are TRBV11-2 and TRBJ1-6, with 7 bases lining up with TRBD1. There are 14 residues in the CDR3. Trimming at V came to 5 bases and at J to 10 bases, leaving 8 bases not matched to a gene. The germline V gene has CDR1 SGHAT and CDR2 FQNNGV. The DNA for the CDR3 is TGTGCCAGCAGCCCGACAGGGATCGGATCACCCCTCCACTTT. It translates to CASSPTGIGSPLHF.

The gene calls are TRBV5-4 and TRBJ2-3; 10 bases align to TRBD2. The CDR3 contains 17 residues. Germline V CDR1 and CDR2: SGHNT, YYREEE (reference sequence). V was clipped by 0 bases and J by 0 bases; unmatched bases: 4. CDR3 DNA: TGTGCCAGCAGCTTGGAGAGCGGGAGGGCTAGCACAGATACGCAGTATTTT. As protein: CASSLESGRASTDTQYF.

The chain couples TRBV3-1 (or the pseudogene TRBV3-2) to TRBJ1-3; D is undetermined. Trimming cost V 0 bases and J 0 bases, with 6 bases left between them. The CDR3 extends over 15 amino acids. Per the germline V gene, CDR1 is LGHDT and CDR2 is YNNKEL (reference sequence). CDR3 protein: CASSQDGSSGNTIYF. The CDR3 nucleotides read TGTGCCAGCAGCCAAGACGGTAGCTCTGGAAACACCATATATTTT.

The rearrangement links TRBV28 to TRBJ2-3; D unresolved. There are 12 residues in the CDR3. Trimming removed 5 bases at V and 5 bases at J, with 8 bases between. Germline V CDR1 and CDR2: MDHEN, SYDVKM. The CDR3 reads CASSPPGDTQYF. In DNA, the CDR3 is TGTGCCAGCAGTCCGCCCGGAGATACGCAGTATTTT.

The sample holds a few counts of this clone. This sequence joins TRBV7-9 and TRBJ2-1; D perhaps matches TRBD1 (5 bases). The CDR3 extends over 13 amino acids. Trimming cost V 1 base and J 6 bases, with 7 bases left between them. Per the germline V gene, CDR1 is SEHNR and CDR2 is FQNEAQ (reference sequence). DNA of the CDR3: TGTGCCAGCAGCTTAGTGGGGCGCAATGAGCAGTTCTTC. Its translation is CASSLVGRNEQFF. Variable domain in full (rest from reference TRBV7-9 and TRBJ2-1): DTGVSQNPRHKITKRGQNVTFRCDPISEHNRLYWYRQTLGQGPEFLTYFQNEAQLEKSRLLSDRFSAERPKGSFSTLEIQRTEQGDSAMYLCASSLVGRNEQFFGPGTRLTVL.

The chain has TRBV4-1 and TRBJ1-5, with 7 bases matching TRBD1. Germline lookup yields CDR1 MGHRA and CDR2 YSYEKL. The length of the CDR3 is 17 residues. V lost 3 bases and J lost 2; bases outside the gene matches: 10. The CDR3 is CASSQEGAGIGNQPQHF. The CDR3 nucleotides read TGCGCCAGCAGCCAGGAGGGGGCAGGGATTGGCAATCAGCCCCAGCATTTT.

The chain links TRBV7-2 to TRBJ1-6; 10 positions agree with TRBD1. The CDR3 has 16 residues. J was trimmed by 7 bases and V by 4 bases; bases with no gene match: 7. The germline CDR1 and CDR2 sequences are SGHTA and FQGNSA. The CDR3, as DNA: TGTGCCAGCAGCTCACCTGGGACAGGGGCAAATTCACCCCTCCACTTT. This sequence encodes CASSSPGTGANSPLHF.

The rearrangement joins TRBV12-5 to TRBJ2-2, with 8 bases matching TRBD1. V shed 5 bases, J shed 7 bases, and the junction held 6 bases outside the gene matches. This CDR3 has 14 residues. CDR1 is LGHNT and CDR2 is FRNRAP in the germline V gene. The DNA of the CDR3 is TGTGCTAGTGGTCCCCGGACAGGGTACGGGGAGCTGTTTTTT. Protein: CASGPRTGYGELFF.

J is TRBJ2-1 and V is TRBV7-9, with TRBD2 matching over 9 bases. Germline trimming cut 1 base from V and 3 bases from J; bases unmatched to any gene: 4. This CDR3 is built from 16 residues. Per germline, CDR1 SEHNR and CDR2 FQNEAQ (reference sequence). CDR3 coding DNA: TGTGCCAGCAGCTTAGAGGCTAGCGGGATCTACAATGAGCAGTTCTTC. Amino acids: CASSLEASGIYNEQFF.

V usage is TRBV6-5 and J usage is TRBJ1-6; TRBD1 agrees at 7 bases. This CDR3 is built from 16 residues. V lost 0 bases to trimming and J lost 4 bases; unmatched junction nucleotides: 3. Germline V CDR1 and CDR2: MNHEY, SVGAGI. CDR3 region: CASSYSSGGYNSPLHF. The CDR3 DNA is TGTGCCAGCAGTTACTCGTCAGGGGGGTATAATTCACCCCTCCACTTT.

The DNA for the CDR3 is TGTGCCAGAAAGGGACAGGGCTATGGCTACACCTTC. Amino acid sequence: CARKGQGYGYTF. The chain combines TRBV2 with TRBJ1-2; 9 positions agree with TRBD1. The J segment lost 4 bases and the V segment lost 9 bases, leaving 3 bases of the junction unmatched. The CDR3 covers 12 residues. Germline CDR1 and CDR2: SNHLY and FYNNEI.

The J gene is TRBJ2-3, the V gene TRBV24-1; TRBD2 matches 7 bases. The ends lost 9 bases at V and 5 bases at J; junction bases unmatched: 13. From germline, CDR1 is KGHDR and CDR2 SFDVKD. The CDR3 spans 15 residues. CDR3 protein: CATSPAGALKDTQYF. The CDR3 DNA sequence: TGTGCCACCTCCCCCGCGGGAGCGTTGAAAGATACGCAGTATTTT.

The CDR3 reads CASSPAGSSYEQYF. DNA for the CDR3: TGCGCCAGCAGCCCCGCCGGGAGCTCCTACGAGCAGTACTTC. V and J are TRBV5-1 and TRBJ2-7; perhaps TRBD2 as D (6 bases). Germline V gene data show CDR1 as SGHRS and CDR2 as YFSETQ. The CDR3 totals 14 residues. Trimming cost V 4 bases and J 0 bases, with 11 bases left between them.

This clone has only one observation. V and J are TRBV19 and TRBJ1-1, with D unclear. The V end lost 3 bases, the J end lost 3 bases, and 11 bases lay between the germline ends. Germline V gene lookup returns CDR1 LNHDA and CDR2 SQIVND (reference sequence). The CDR3 extends over 14 amino acids. CDR3 protein: CASSMWARDTEAFF. DNA for the CDR3: TGTGCCAGTAGTATGTGGGCGCGGGACACTGAAGCTTTCTTT.

This rearrangement joins TRBV30 to TRBJ2-3; possible D gene TRBD1, 6 bases. The germline V and J ends were trimmed by 2 bases and 10 bases, with 10 bases remaining between them. Germline V gives CDR1 GTSNPN, CDR2 SVGIG (reference sequence). The CDR3 loop spans 11 amino acids. The CDR3 loop is CAWSPGGPQYF. The CDR3 DNA sequence: TGTGCCTGGAGTCCTGGGGGCCCGCAGTATTTT.

The V gene is TRBV5-4, the J gene TRBJ1-2; 7 bases agree with TRBD1. J lost 2 bases, V lost 2 bases, and 3 bases had no gene match. CDR1 and CDR2 (germline): SGHNT, YYREEE (reference sequence). There are 14 residues in the CDR3. The CDR3, as DNA: TGTGCCAGCAGCTTCGGACAGGCCAACTATGGCTACACCTTC. It translates to CASSFGQANYGYTF.

The chain links TRBV3-1 (or the pseudogene TRBV3-2) to TRBJ1-2; perhaps TRBD1 as D (5 bases). Trimming stripped 1 base from V and 6 bases from J, with 12 bases between. This CDR3 spans 14 amino acids. Germline V gene lookup returns CDR1 LGHDT and CDR2 YNNKEL (reference sequence). The CDR3 loop is CASSQGGRANGYTF. CDR3 sequence (DNA): TGTGCCAGCAGCCAAGGTGGCAGGGCGAATGGCTACACCTTC.